One sample yielded the 28 T cell receptor beta chains listed below, sequenced in a study of T cell responses to AZD1222 COVID-19 vaccine. Clones were read by immunoSEQ multiplex PCR, and TCRdb kept only the in-frame ones, dropping some. This sample has 150,000 to 200,000 clones, with just over 90% found just once. The specimen comprised peripheral blood, sampled 28 days after the second dose of the MenACWY control vaccine. The source is an adult who received the MenACWY meningococcal vaccine as a control.

The chain has TRBV19 and TRBJ2-1, with 14 bases identical to TRBD2. The CDR3 has 16 amino acids. The V and J ends lost 6 bases and 7 bases, in that order; junction bases with no gene match: 8. CDR1 LNHDA and CDR2 SQIVND come from the germline V gene (reference sequence). CDR3 loop: CASRRGGLAGENEQFF. The CDR3 region has the DNA TGTGCCAGTAGAAGGGGGGGACTAGCGGGAGAAAATGAGCAGTTCTTC.

This clone occurred a few times. The chain joins TRBV13 to TRBJ2-2; D may be TRBD1 (7 bases). Germline CDR1 is PRHDT and CDR2 is FYEKMQ (reference sequence). The CDR3 runs 16 residues. Trimming stripped 5 bases from V and 0 bases from J, with 13 bases between. The CDR3 DNA is TGTGCCAGCAGCCCACGGGGGACAGCGAACACCGGGGAGCTGTTTTTT. It is translated as CASSPRGTANTGELFF.

This chain connects TRBV12-5 to TRBJ1-6, with 7 bases fitting TRBD1. This CDR3 spans 14 amino acids. Germline V gene data show CDR1 as LGHNT and CDR2 as FRNRAP. The V and J ends lost 2 bases and 10 bases, in that order; junction bases with no gene match: 5. The CDR3 loop is CASGLNPGGSPLHF. The CDR3 DNA is TGTGCTAGTGGTTTGAACCCAGGGGGATCACCCCTCCACTTT.

The chain has TRBV6-5 and TRBJ1-1, with D possibly TRBD1 on 6 matching bases. V shed 8 bases and J shed 3 bases, with 16 bases lying between them. CDR3 length: 14 amino acids. Germline CDR1 is MNHEY and CDR2 is SVGAGI. The CDR3 region is CASFPGGQDTEAFF. The CDR3 region has the DNA TGTGCCAGCTTTCCGGGGGGGCAAGACACTGAAGCTTTCTTT.

The chain combines TRBV25-1 with TRBJ1-3; maybe TRBD1 (6 bases). V lost 8 bases, J lost 0 bases, and 14 bases lay in between. In germline, CDR1 is MGHDK, CDR2 SYGVNS. The CDR3 is 15 amino acids. CDR3 in amino acids: CASGRDTFSGNTIYF. CDR3 nucleotide sequence: TGTGCCAGCGGCCGGGACACTTTCTCTGGAAACACCATATATTTT.

The J gene is TRBJ2-1, the V gene TRBV7-3; TRBD2 agrees at 12 bases. The junction had 19 bases not matched to a gene; V was cut back by 5 bases and J by 2 bases. The CDR3 has 21 amino acids. CDR1 is SGHTA and CDR2 is FQGTGA in the germline V gene. The chain's CDR3 is CASSTPMTSGSPSTTYNEQFF. CDR3 coding DNA: TGTGCCAGCAGCACCCCGATGACTAGCGGGAGTCCCTCCACCACCTACAATGAGCAGTTCTTC.

The chain has TRBV5-6 and TRBJ2-7, with unresolved D. Germline V CDR1 and CDR2: SGHDT, YYEEEE. This CDR3 is 15 amino acids long. The V end was cut by 0 bases, the J end by 2 bases, with 12 bases between. The CDR3 loop is CASSLGVGSAYEQYF. The DNA for the CDR3 is TGTGCCAGCAGCTTGGGAGTCGGGTCGGCCTACGAGCAGTACTTC.

The chain has TRBV9 and TRBJ2-1, with 9 positions matching TRBD2. There are 13 residues in the CDR3. With 5 bases clipped from V and 4 bases from J, the junction kept 1 base outside the gene matches. CDR1 is SGDLS, CDR2 YYNGEE, per germline. The CDR3 nucleotides are TGTGCCAGCAGTGGACTAGCGTACAATGAGCAGTTCTTC. Translated: CASSGLAYNEQFF.

CDR3 sequence: CASSDLAGDTGELFF. As DNA, the CDR3 is TGTGCCAGCAGTGACCTAGCGGGAGACACCGGGGAGCTGTTTTTT. The chain couples TRBV2 to TRBJ2-2; TRBD2 agrees at 10 bases. The CDR3 spans 15 residues. From germline, CDR1 is SNHLY and CDR2 FYNNEI. V lost 3 bases and J lost 3; bases outside the gene matches: 1. The whole variable domain, filled in from reference TRBV2 and TRBJ2-2, reads EPEVTQTPSHQVTQMGQEVILRCVPISNHLYFYWYRQILGQKVEFLVSFYNNEISEKSEIFDDQFSVERPDGSNFTLKIRSTKLEDSAMYFCASSDLAGDTGELFFGEGSRLTVL.

This clone was found once. The chain is built from TRBV4-2 and TRBJ1-5; TRBD1 might be the D (6 bases). The CDR3 sequence is 15 residues long. Deletions cut 4 bases from V and 5 bases from J, with 15 bases between. Looked up from germline, CDR1 is LGHNA and CDR2 is YNFKEQ. DNA for the CDR3: TGTGCCAGCAGCCTGGGGTCCGGGGGCCATCAGCCCCAGCATTTT. It translates to CASSLGSGGHQPQHF.

The chain carries TRBV30 and TRBJ1-5; 7 nucleotides agree with TRBD1. The CDR3 is made up of 15 amino acids. CDR1 GTSNPN and CDR2 SVGIG come from the germline V gene (reference sequence). Germline trimming cut 2 bases from V and 1 base from J; bases unmatched to any gene: 5. For the CDR3, the DNA is TGTGCCTGGAGTCGGGACAGCTCCAGCAATCAGCCCCAGCATTTT. Protein product: CAWSRDSSSNQPQHF.

The chain is built from TRBV5-1 and TRBJ2-3, with 7 bases aligning to TRBD2. Per germline, CDR1 SGHRS and CDR2 YFSETQ. Trimming at V came to 2 bases and at J to 5 bases, leaving 5 bases not matched to a gene. The CDR3 runs 14 residues. In DNA, the CDR3 is TGCGCCAGCAGCTTTGCGGGAGCGGTAGATACGCAGTATTTT. Translation: CASSFAGAVDTQYF. Filled out from reference TRBV5-1 and TRBJ2-3, the complete variable domain reads KAGVTQTPRYLIKTRGQQVTLSCSPISGHRSVSWYQQTPGQGLQFLFEYFSETQRNKGNFPGRFSGRQFSNSRSEMNVSTLELGDSALYLCASSFAGAVDTQYFGPGTRLTVL.

The V call is TRBV4-2, the J call TRBJ2-4; 8 nucleotides line up with TRBD1. Germline assignment: CDR1 LGHNA and CDR2 YNFKEQ. The CDR3 length is 16 residues. The ends lost 1 base at V and 7 bases at J; junction bases unmatched: 9. The DNA for the CDR3 is TGTGCCAGCAGCCAAGGGATTGGACAGGGAGAGAACATTCAGTACTTC. It specifies CASSQGIGQGENIQYF.

V is TRBV7-2 and J is TRBJ2-7; 12 bases agree with TRBD1. This CDR3 is 14 amino acids long. V gave up 7 bases and J gave up 5 bases; unmatched junction bases: 6. Germline lookup yields CDR1 SGHTA and CDR2 FQGNSA. As DNA, the CDR3 is TGTGCCAGCACCTCCGGGACAGGGGGCGACGAGCAGTACTTC. Protein: CASTSGTGGDEQYF.

V is TRBV15 and J is TRBJ2-1; D may be TRBD2 (6 bases). The V end lost 0 bases, the J end lost 5 bases, and 14 bases lay between the germline ends. The CDR3 has 16 amino acids. The germline V gene encodes CDR1 LNHNV and CDR2 YYDKDF (reference sequence). The CDR3 coding sequence is TGTGCCACCAGCAGAGATATCGGGGGAGTCGACAATGAGCAGTTCTTC. Translated, it gives CATSRDIGGVDNEQFF.

The genes are TRBV12-3 or TRBV12-4 and TRBJ1-4, with a weak D call TRBD1 (5 bases). V lost 7 bases, J lost 7 bases, and 13 bases lay in between. The CDR3 loop spans 13 amino acids. CDR3 protein: CASTWGNGEKLFF. The DNA of the CDR3 is TGTGCCAGCACTTGGGGGAATGGTGAAAAACTGTTTTTT.

The chain uses TRBV7-9 and TRBJ2-2; 9 bases match TRBD1. CDR1 is SEHNR and CDR2 is FQNEAQ in the germline V gene (reference sequence). There are 14 residues in the CDR3. Trimming at V came to 6 bases and at J to 6 bases, leaving 5 bases not matched to a gene. The CDR3 sequence is CASRGTGTAGELFF. The CDR3 DNA reads as TGTGCCAGCAGGGGGACAGGGACGGCCGGGGAGCTGTTTTTT.

A single count supports this clone. V and J are TRBV12-3 or TRBV12-4 and TRBJ2-5; no clear D. Deletions cut 1 base from V and 4 bases from J, with 7 bases between. The CDR3 consists of 13 residues. CDR3 amino acids: CASSLDRGETQYF. The CDR3 DNA is TGTGCCAGCAGTTTAGACAGAGGAGAGACCCAGTACTTC.

This clone was detected only a few times. V gene TRBV25-1 combines with J gene TRBJ1-1; D is unresolved. The V and J ends lost 0 bases and 1 base respectively, with 9 bases between them. Germline loops: CDR1 MGHDK, CDR2 SYGVNS. This CDR3 is 15 amino acids long. CDR3 loop: CASSEYGVGNTEAFF. As DNA, the CDR3 is TGTGCCAGCAGTGAATACGGGGTCGGGAACACTGAAGCTTTCTTT. Based on the CDR3 plus reference TRBV25-1 and TRBJ1-1, the full variable domain is EADIYQTPRYLVIGTGKKITLECSQTMGHDKMYWYQQDPGMELHLIHYSYGVNSTEKGDLSSESTVSRIRTEHFPLTLESARPSHTSQYLCASSEYGVGNTEAFFGQGTRLTVV.

This clone has only a few counts. The chain combines TRBV7-2 with TRBJ1-5; D unclear. CDR1 is SGHTA and CDR2 is FQGNSA in the germline V gene. V dropped 1 base and J dropped 0 bases, with 7 bases sitting between them. The CDR3 length is 15 residues. The CDR3 here is CASSLGENSNQPQHF. The DNA of the CDR3 is TGTGCCAGCAGCTTAGGGGAGAATAGCAATCAGCCCCAGCATTTT. Variable domain in full (rest from reference TRBV7-2 and TRBJ1-5): GAGVSQSPSNKVTEKGKDVELRCDPISGHTALYWYRQSLGQGLEFLIYFQGNSAPDKSGLPSDRFSAERTGGSVSTLTIQRTQQEDSAVYLCASSLGENSNQPQHFGDGTRLSIL.

V is TRBV25-1 and J is TRBJ2-3, with a tentative D call TRBD1 (5 bases). The V and J ends lost 6 bases and 4 bases respectively, with 11 bases between them. CDR1 and CDR2 from the germline V gene are MGHDK and SYGVNS. The CDR3 covers 13 residues. The CDR3 spells CASREGAPDTQYF. DNA for the CDR3: TGTGCCAGCAGGGAAGGGGCCCCAGATACGCAGTATTTT.

The chain joins TRBV3-1 (or the pseudogene TRBV3-2) to TRBJ2-2; 9 bases align to TRBD2. This CDR3 region has 15 residues. The germline V gene has CDR1 LGHDT and CDR2 YNNKEL (reference sequence). Trimming at V came to 0 bases and at J to 5 bases, leaving 1 base not matched to a gene. The CDR3 protein is CASSQELAGTGELFF. CDR3 coding DNA: TGTGCCAGCAGCCAAGAACTAGCGGGTACCGGGGAGCTGTTTTTT.

The CDR3 DNA sequence: TGCGCCAGCAGCTTGGACGTGGGAGCCTACAATGAGCAGTTCTTC. This translates into CASSLDVGAYNEQFF. V gene TRBV5-1 combines with J gene TRBJ2-1; tentatively, D is TRBD2 (5 bases). The CDR3 consists of 15 residues. V was clipped by 0 bases and J by 2 bases, with 9 bases between them. The germline CDR1 and CDR2 sequences are SGHRS and YFSETQ.

This chain uses TRBV24-1 with TRBJ1-2, with TRBD1 matching over 7 bases. After removal of 3 bases from V and 3 bases from J, the junction contained 0 bases not matched to a gene. The germline CDR1 and CDR2 sequences are KGHDR and SFDVKD. This CDR3 region has 13 residues. The CDR3 bases are TGTGCCACCAGTGATGACAGGGACTATGGCTACACCTTC. Translating gives CATSDDRDYGYTF.

CDR3 bases: TGTGCCAGCAGCCAAGGGGGAACAGATACGCAGTATTTT. This gives the protein CASSQGGTDTQYF. V gene TRBV3-1 (or the pseudogene TRBV3-2) combines with J gene TRBJ2-3; D unclear. Trimming took off 1 base at V and 3 bases at J, with 5 bases between the two ends. The CDR3 has 13 residues. CDR1 and CDR2 from the germline V gene are LGHDT and YNNKEL (reference sequence).

The J gene is TRBJ2-1, the V gene TRBV14, with 7 bases that match TRBD2. The germline gives CDR1 SGHDN, CDR2 FVKESK. Unmatched junction bases numbered 6, after V lost 1 base and J lost 3 bases. The CDR3 runs 16 residues. CDR3 sequence: CASSQAPGGFYNEQFF. For the CDR3, the DNA is TGTGCCAGCAGCCAAGCTCCGGGAGGCTTCTACAATGAGCAGTTCTTC.

The chain recombines TRBV19 with TRBJ2-7; TRBD2 aligns across 8 bases. With 5 bases clipped from V and 6 bases from J, the junction kept 9 bases outside the gene matches. The length of the CDR3 is 14 residues. Germline CDR1 is LNHDA and CDR2 is SQIVND (reference sequence). The CDR3 nucleotides read TGTGCCAGTAGTCAAGGGACTAGAGGTCTCGAGCAGTACTTC. Its translation: CASSQGTRGLEQYF.

The chain combines TRBV10-3 with TRBJ1-2; D is possibly TRBD1 (5 bases). Germline CDR1 ENHRY, CDR2 SYGVKD. The V and J ends lost 4 bases and 7 bases respectively, with 10 bases between them. The CDR3 has 12 residues. As DNA, the CDR3 is TGTGCCATCAGTGGGACGGGGGTTGGCTACACCTTC. This encodes CAISGTGVGYTF.